One sample yielded the 20 T cell receptor beta chains listed below, sequenced in a study of OX40 agonist ivuxolimab in advanced cancers. TCRdb's copy holds only in-frame clones and misses some; the assay was immunoSEQ multiplex PCR. The sample contains 82,000 or so clones, more than 80% of which appear only once. The material was CD4+ or CD8+ T cells sorted from blood, obtained in a trial of the OX40 agonist ivuxolimab. The receptors come from an adult with an advanced solid tumor such as melanoma, head and neck, liver or kidney cancer.

The sample holds a few counts of this clone. The chain recombines TRBV2 with TRBJ1-6; D is perhaps TRBD1 (5 bases). The CDR3 is 14 residues long. Germline CDR1 reads SNHLY; CDR2 reads FYNNEI. V was trimmed by 3 bases and J by 10 bases, leaving 13 bases between them. The chain's CDR3 is CASSDSAGRSPLHF. In DNA form, the CDR3 reads TGTGCCAGCAGTGATTCGGCAGGGCGATCACCCCTCCACTTT.

The chain joins TRBV2 to TRBJ1-2; maybe TRBD1 (6 bases). Trimming stripped 6 bases from V and 4 bases from J, with 15 bases between. The CDR3 runs 14 residues. The germline V gene encodes CDR1 SNHLY and CDR2 FYNNEI. The CDR3 sequence is CASRRSGTSYGYTF. CDR3 bases: TGTGCCAGCAGACGATCCGGGACAAGCTATGGCTACACCTTC.

V is TRBV6-5 and J is TRBJ2-7, with D possibly being TRBD1 or TRBD2 (6 bases each). Germline CDR1 is MNHEY and CDR2 is SVGAGI. V shed 10 bases and J shed 2 bases, with 12 bases lying between them. This CDR3 region has 12 residues. CDR3 sequence reads: CATPRGPYEQYF. The CDR3 DNA reads as TGTGCCACCCCTCGGGGGCCCTACGAGCAGTACTTC.

V and J are TRBV19 and TRBJ1-2; D not resolved. This CDR3 is built from 12 residues. The germline CDR1 and CDR2 sequences are LNHDA and SQIVND (reference sequence). V was clipped by 6 bases and J by 8 bases, with 13 bases between them. The CDR3 loop is CASSFTSGGYTF. Here the CDR3 DNA reads TGTGCCAGTAGCTTCACCTCGGGGGGCTACACCTTC.

The chain carries TRBV6-1 and TRBJ1-3; no clear D. V shed 4 bases and J shed 4 bases, with 14 bases lying between them. Per germline, CDR1 MNHNS and CDR2 SASEGT. The CDR3 totals 15 residues. The CDR3 nucleotides are TGTGCCAGCAGTGGGGGTTCGACGTCAGGAAACACCATATATTTT. Its translation: CASSGGSTSGNTIYF.

This clone occurred a few times. The genes are TRBV5-1 and TRBJ1-5; D gene ambiguous. CDR1 is SGHRS and CDR2 is YFSETQ in the germline V gene. Trimming removed 2 bases at V and 4 bases at J, with 7 bases between. This CDR3 spans 13 amino acids. The CDR3 sequence is CASSFGANQPQHF. CDR3 DNA sequence: TGCGCCAGCAGCTTCGGTGCAAATCAGCCCCAGCATTTT. The full variable domain, with the rest looked up from reference TRBV5-1 and TRBJ1-5, is KAGVTQTPRYLIKTRGQQVTLSCSPISGHRSVSWYQQTPGQGLQFLFEYFSETQRNKGNFPGRFSGRQFSNSRSEMNVSTLELGDSALYLCASSFGANQPQHFGDGTRLSIL.

The chain carries TRBV9 and TRBJ2-3; no firm D call. This CDR3 region has 15 residues. Germline values: CDR1 SGDLS, CDR2 YYNGEE. The V gene lost 0 bases and the J gene lost 2 bases, with 10 bases spanning the gap. The CDR3 spells CASSVEGKTTDTQYF. CDR3 in DNA: TGTGCCAGCAGCGTAGAAGGGAAGACCACAGATACGCAGTATTTT. Full variable domain (remainder filled in from reference TRBV9 and TRBJ2-3): DSGVTQTPKHLITATGQRVTLRCSPRSGDLSVYWYQQSLDQGLQFLIQYYNGEERAKGNILERFSAQQFPDLHSELNLSSLELGDSALYFCASSVEGKTTDTQYFGPGTRLTVL.

The chain is built from TRBV6-1 and TRBJ2-5; D ambiguous. The germline V gene encodes CDR1 MNHNS and CDR2 SASEGT. The CDR3 has 11 residues. V lost 6 bases, J lost 9 bases, and 11 bases lay in between. The CDR3 bases are TGTGCCAGCAGGTCCTCCTGGGCCCAGTACTTC. It translates to CASRSSWAQYF.

The rearrangement links TRBV23-1 to TRBJ2-5, with 8 bases lining up with TRBD1. TRBV23-1 is recorded as an ORF, its role being uncertain. With 2 bases clipped from V and 5 bases from J, the junction kept 13 bases outside the gene matches. The CDR3 runs 17 residues. Here the CDR3 reads CASSQNTRDRCWETQYF. CDR3 bases: TGCGCCAGCAGTCAAAACACCCGGGACAGGTGTTGGGAGACCCAGTACTTC.

This chain uses TRBV9 with TRBJ1-2, with no clear D. V lost 0 bases and J 1 base, leaving 7 bases between the germline ends. Germline CDR1 is SGDLS and CDR2 is YYNGEE. There are 14 residues in the CDR3. The CDR3 region is CASSVDLFNYGYTF. The DNA for the CDR3 is TGTGCCAGCAGCGTAGACCTGTTTAACTATGGCTACACCTTC.

J is TRBJ2-4 and V is TRBV28; D is unresolved. The V gene's germline CDR1 is MDHEN and CDR2 SYDVKM. This CDR3 spans 13 amino acids. The V and J ends lost 8 bases and 5 bases respectively, with 13 bases between them. The CDR3 here is CASLRTLENIQYF. The CDR3 nucleotides are TGTGCCAGCCTACGGACCCTCGAAAACATTCAGTACTTC.

This chain links TRBV10-3 with TRBJ2-7, with no clear D. CDR1 and CDR2 from the germline V gene are ENHRY and SYGVKD. This CDR3 spans 14 amino acids. Trimming took 0 bases from V and 3 from J, leaving 9 bases between them. The CDR3 here is CAISESKSDYEQYF. CDR3 DNA: TGTGCCATCAGTGAGTCGAAGTCAGACTACGAGCAGTACTTC.

The chain employs TRBV9 and TRBJ1-3; D is unresolved. The germline CDR1 and CDR2 sequences are SGDLS and YYNGEE. This CDR3 comprises 14 residues. Trimming took off 3 bases at V and 0 bases at J, with 7 bases between the two ends. The CDR3 coding sequence is TGTGCCAGCAGCGCCAGCAGCTCTGGAAACACCATATATTTT. Its translation is CASSASSSGNTIYF.

J is TRBJ1-1 and V is TRBV5-6; 7 bases line up with TRBD1. Trimming cost V 7 bases and J 6 bases; bases outside gene matches: 12. This CDR3 has 14 residues. The V gene's germline CDR1 is SGHDT and CDR2 YYEEEE. The DNA of the CDR3 is TGTGCCAGCGGAAGACAGGGAACGGGCGCTGAAGCTTTCTTT. Its protein product is CASGRQGTGAEAFF.

The chain recombines TRBV6-5 with TRBJ1-2; D gene uncertain. CDR1 and CDR2 (germline): MNHEY, SVGAGI. Trimming shortened V by 2 bases and J by 2 bases, and 12 bases separated the two germline ends. The CDR3 runs 15 residues. CDR3 in amino acids: CASSYAGTGNYGYTF. DNA of the CDR3: TGTGCCAGCAGTTACGCGGGTACTGGGAACTATGGCTACACCTTC.

This clone has only a few counts. The rearrangement joins TRBV7-9 to TRBJ1-4; tentative D call: TRBD1 (6 bases). The CDR3 totals 16 residues. V gave up 3 bases and J gave up 7 bases, with 18 bases separating them. Looked up from germline, CDR1 is SEHNR and CDR2 is FQNEAQ (reference sequence). The CDR3 coding sequence is TGTGCCAGCAGCTTCATGGGGGGGCTAGTGGGTGAAAAACTGTTTTTT. Translating gives CASSFMGGLVGEKLFF.

This clone was recorded once. This chain joins TRBV7-2 and TRBJ1-1; 8 bases match TRBD1. CDR3 size: 13 residues. Per the germline V gene, CDR1 is SGHTA and CDR2 is FQGNSA. The trim removed 3 bases at V and 5 bases at J, leaving 2 bases unmatched. CDR3 nucleotide sequence: TGTGCCAGCAGCTTGGACAGGGTAACTGAAGCTTTCTTT. Amino acid sequence: CASSLDRVTEAFF.

V gene TRBV9 combines with J gene TRBJ2-2; maybe TRBD2 (5 bases). Trimming pared 5 bases from V and 3 bases from J, leaving 14 bases between. The CDR3 consists of 15 residues. Germline CDR1 SGDLS, CDR2 YYNGEE. The CDR3 DNA follows: TGTGCCAGCAGTGGGGAGATAACTTACACCGGGGAGCTGTTTTTT. This translates into CASSGEITYTGELFF.

The chain uses TRBV2 and TRBJ2-5; D perhaps matches TRBD2 (6 bases). CDR1 is SNHLY, CDR2 FYNNEI, per germline. V was shortened by 9 bases and J by 5 bases, with 19 bases between the two germline ends. The CDR3 runs to 14 residues. The CDR3 sequence is CASTERGRGETQYF. The CDR3 region has the DNA TGTGCCAGTACCGAGCGCGGGCGGGGCGAGACCCAGTACTTC.

The gene calls are TRBV29-1 and TRBJ1-1; D possibly corresponds to TRBD1 (5 bases). V lost 6 bases and J 2 bases, leaving 13 bases between the germline ends. The CDR3 length is 13 residues. Germline V CDR1 and CDR2: SQVTM, ANQGSEA. The chain's CDR3 is CSVATGDNTEAFF. In DNA, the CDR3 is TGCAGCGTAGCGACTGGGGACAACACTGAAGCTTTCTTT. The complete variable domain, with remaining parts taken from reference TRBV29-1 and TRBJ1-1, reads SAVISQKPSRDICQRGTSLTIQCQVDSQVTMMFWYRQQPGQSLTLIATANQGSEATYESGFVIDKFPISRPNLTFSTLTVSNMSPEDSSIYLCSVATGDNTEAFFGQGTRLTVV.